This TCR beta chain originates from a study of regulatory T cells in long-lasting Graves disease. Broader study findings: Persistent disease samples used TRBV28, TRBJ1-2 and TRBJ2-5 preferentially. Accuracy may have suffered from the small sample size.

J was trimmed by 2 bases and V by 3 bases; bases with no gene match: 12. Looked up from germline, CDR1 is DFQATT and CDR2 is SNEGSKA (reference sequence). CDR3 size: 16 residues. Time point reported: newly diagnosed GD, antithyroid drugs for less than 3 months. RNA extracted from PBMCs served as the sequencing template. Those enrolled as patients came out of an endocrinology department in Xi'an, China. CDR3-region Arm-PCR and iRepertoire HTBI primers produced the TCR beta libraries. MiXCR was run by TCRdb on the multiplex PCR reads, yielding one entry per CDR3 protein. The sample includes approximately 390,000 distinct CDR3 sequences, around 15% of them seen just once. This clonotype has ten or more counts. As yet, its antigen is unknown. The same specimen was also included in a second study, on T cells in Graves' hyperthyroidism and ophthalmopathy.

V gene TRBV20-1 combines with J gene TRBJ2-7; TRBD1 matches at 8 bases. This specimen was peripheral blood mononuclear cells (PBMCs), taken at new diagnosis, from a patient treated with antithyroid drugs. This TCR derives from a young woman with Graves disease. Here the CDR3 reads CSARRPGTGATYEQYF. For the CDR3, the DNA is TGCAGTGCTAGGAGGCCGGGGACAGGTGCCACCTACGAGCAGTACTTC.